This T cell receptor beta chain was recovered during a study of cytomegalovirus exposure and HLA in healthy donors. Study at large: From HLA-typed donors, an early data release held roughly 89 million unique TCRs.

Study-wide results and limits: What a later analysis showed was that several of the most significant clusters appeared linked to common viral pathogens. Earlier analysis yielded a pattern in which most TCR beta V segments were productive about 90% or about 30% of the time.

Primers included in the PCR were 60 Vbeta and 13 Jbeta primers. Using immunoSEQ multiplex PCR, the repertoire was profiled, and TCRdb retains in-frame clones only, with some absent. The data hold roughly 160,000 clones, with 65% to 85% observed a single time. Remarks on this clone: Its antigen remains unidentified.

V shed 6 bases, J shed 0 bases, and the junction held 7 bases outside the gene matches. The CDR3 runs 15 residues. The germline CDR1 and CDR2 sequences are MNHEY and SMNVEV (reference sequence). V gene TRBV27 combines with J gene TRBJ2-7; 8 bases match TRBD1. The sequence derives from a man aged 60 to 75 in good health and CMV-seronegative. Input material: PBMCs. CDR3 DNA sequence: TGTGCCAGCAGATGGGACAGGACGATCTCCTACGAGCAGTACTTC. Its translation is CASRWDRTISYEQYF.